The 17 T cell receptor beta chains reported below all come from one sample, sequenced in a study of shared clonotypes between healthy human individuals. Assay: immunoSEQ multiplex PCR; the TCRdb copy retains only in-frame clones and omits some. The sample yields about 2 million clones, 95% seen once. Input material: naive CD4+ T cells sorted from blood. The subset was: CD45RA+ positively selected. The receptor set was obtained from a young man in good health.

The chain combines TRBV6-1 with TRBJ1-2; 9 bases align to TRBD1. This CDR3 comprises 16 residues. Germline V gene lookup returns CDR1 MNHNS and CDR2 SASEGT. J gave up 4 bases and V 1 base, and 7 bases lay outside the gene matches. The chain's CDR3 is CASSEDRGRGAYGYTF. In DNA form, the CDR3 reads TGTGCCAGCAGTGAAGACAGGGGGCGCGGGGCCTATGGCTACACCTTC.

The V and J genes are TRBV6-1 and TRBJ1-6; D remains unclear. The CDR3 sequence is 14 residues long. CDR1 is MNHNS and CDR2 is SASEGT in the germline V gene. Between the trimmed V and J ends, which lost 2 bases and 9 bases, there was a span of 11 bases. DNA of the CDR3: TGTGCCAGCAGTGAAACTGGCCCTTCTTCACCCCTCCACTTT. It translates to CASSETGPSSPLHF.

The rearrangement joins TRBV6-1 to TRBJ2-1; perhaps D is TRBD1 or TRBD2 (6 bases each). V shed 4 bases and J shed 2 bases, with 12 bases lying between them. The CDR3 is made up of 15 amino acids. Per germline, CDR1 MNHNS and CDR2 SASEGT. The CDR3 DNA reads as TGTGCCAGCAGTGCAGGAGGGGGTGCCTACAATGAGCAGTTCTTC. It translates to CASSAGGGAYNEQFF.

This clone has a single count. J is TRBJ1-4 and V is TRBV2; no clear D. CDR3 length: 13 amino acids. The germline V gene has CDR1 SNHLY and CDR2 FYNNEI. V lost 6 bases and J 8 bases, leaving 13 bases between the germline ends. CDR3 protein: CASRTDFGEKLFF. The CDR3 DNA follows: TGTGCCAGCAGGACCGATTTCGGGGAAAAACTGTTTTTT.

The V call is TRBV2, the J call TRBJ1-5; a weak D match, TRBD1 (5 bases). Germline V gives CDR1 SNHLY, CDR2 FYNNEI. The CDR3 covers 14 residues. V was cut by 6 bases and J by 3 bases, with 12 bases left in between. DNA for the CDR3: TGTGCCAGCAGGGGGGACCGCGACAATCAGCCCCAGCATTTT. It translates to CASRGDRDNQPQHF.

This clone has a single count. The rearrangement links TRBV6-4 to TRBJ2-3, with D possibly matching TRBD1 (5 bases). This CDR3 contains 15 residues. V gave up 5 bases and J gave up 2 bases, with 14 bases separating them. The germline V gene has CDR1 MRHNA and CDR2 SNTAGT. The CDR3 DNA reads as TGTGCCAGCAGTTCGTCAGGGCTTTACACAGATACGCAGTATTTT. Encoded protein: CASSSSGLYTDTQYF.

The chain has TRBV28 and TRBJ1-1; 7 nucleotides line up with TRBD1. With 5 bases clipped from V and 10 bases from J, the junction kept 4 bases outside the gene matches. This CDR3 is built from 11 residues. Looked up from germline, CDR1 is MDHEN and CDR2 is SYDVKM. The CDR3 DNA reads TGTGCCAGCAGTCGACAGGGTGTAGCTTTCTTT. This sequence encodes CASSRQGVAFF.

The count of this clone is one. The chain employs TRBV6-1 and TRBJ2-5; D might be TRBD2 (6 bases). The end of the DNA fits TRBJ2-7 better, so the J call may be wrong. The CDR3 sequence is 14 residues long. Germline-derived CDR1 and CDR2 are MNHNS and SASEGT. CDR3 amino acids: CLARERASGYEQYF. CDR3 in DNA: TGTCTCGCCCGGGAGCGAGCGAGTGGCTACGAGCAGTACTTC.

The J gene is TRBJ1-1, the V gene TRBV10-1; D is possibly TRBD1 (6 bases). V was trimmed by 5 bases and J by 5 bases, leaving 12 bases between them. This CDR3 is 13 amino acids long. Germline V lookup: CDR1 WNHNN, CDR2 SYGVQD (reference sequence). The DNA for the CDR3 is TGCGCCAGCAGTCAGGGGATTTGGACTGAAGCTTTCTTT. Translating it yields CASSQGIWTEAFF.

The CDR3 DNA reads as TGTGCCAGCAGCCTAAGCGGGGAAAAACAAGAGACCCAGTACTTC. It encodes CASSLSGEKQETQYF. V usage is TRBV11-2 and J usage is TRBJ2-5; the match to TRBD2 covers 7 bases. V dropped 5 bases and J dropped 2; count of bases not matched to a gene: 8. The CDR3 spans 15 residues. Germline loops: CDR1 SGHAT, CDR2 FQNNGV. The full variable domain, rest sourced from reference TRBV11-2 and TRBJ2-5, is EAGVAQSPRYKIIEKRQSVAFWCNPISGHATLYWYQQILGQGPKLLIQFQNNGVVDDSQLPKDRFSAERLKGVDSTLKIQPAKLEDSAVYLCASSLSGEKQETQYFGPGTRLLVL.

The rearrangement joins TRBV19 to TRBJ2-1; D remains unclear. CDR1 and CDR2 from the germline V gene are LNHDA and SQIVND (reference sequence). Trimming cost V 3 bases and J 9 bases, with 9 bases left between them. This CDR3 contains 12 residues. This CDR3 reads CASSMLVGEQFF. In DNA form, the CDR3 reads TGTGCCAGTAGTATGCTGGTCGGTGAGCAGTTCTTC.

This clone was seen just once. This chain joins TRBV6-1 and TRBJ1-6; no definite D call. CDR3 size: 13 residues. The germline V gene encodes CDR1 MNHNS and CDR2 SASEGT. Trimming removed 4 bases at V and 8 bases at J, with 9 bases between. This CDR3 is CASSGFRYSPLHF. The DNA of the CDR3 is TGTGCCAGCAGTGGATTCAGGTATTCACCCCTCCACTTT.

The CDR3 region has the DNA TGCGCCAGCAGCTTTGGGACAGAAGGGGCCCAGTACTTC. It specifies CASSFGTEGAQYF. The rearrangement links TRBV5-1 to TRBJ2-5, with TRBD1 matching 7 bases. This CDR3 has 13 residues. Germline loops: CDR1 SGHRS, CDR2 YFSETQ. After removal of 2 bases from V and 9 bases from J, the junction contained 7 bases not matched to a gene.

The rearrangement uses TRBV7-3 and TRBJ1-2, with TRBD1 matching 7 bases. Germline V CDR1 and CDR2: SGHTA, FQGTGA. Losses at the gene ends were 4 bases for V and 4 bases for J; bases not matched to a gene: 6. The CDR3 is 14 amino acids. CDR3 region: CASSSSRDSYGYTF. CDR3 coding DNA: TGTGCCAGCAGCTCGAGCCGGGACAGCTATGGCTACACCTTC.

The CDR3: CAWNPYPKGDIQYF. The CDR3, as DNA: TGTGCCTGGAACCCCTACCCCAAGGGGGACATTCAGTACTTC. V is TRBV30 and J is TRBJ2-4; D may be TRBD1 (6 bases). Germline lookup yields CDR1 GTSNPN and CDR2 SVGIG (reference sequence). Between the trimmed V and J ends, which lost 4 bases and 8 bases, there was a span of 18 bases. This CDR3 comprises 14 residues.

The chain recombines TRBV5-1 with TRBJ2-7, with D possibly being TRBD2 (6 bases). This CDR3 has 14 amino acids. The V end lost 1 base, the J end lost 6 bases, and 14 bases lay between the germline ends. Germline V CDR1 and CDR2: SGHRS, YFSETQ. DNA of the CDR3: TGCGCCAGCAGCTTGCGGGGTTTGGGAGGCGAGCAGTACTTC. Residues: CASSLRGLGGEQYF. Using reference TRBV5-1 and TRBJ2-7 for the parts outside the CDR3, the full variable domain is KAGVTQTPRYLIKTRGQQVTLSCSPISGHRSVSWYQQTPGQGLQFLFEYFSETQRNKGNFPGRFSGRQFSNSRSEMNVSTLELGDSALYLCASSLRGLGGEQYFGPGTRLTVT.

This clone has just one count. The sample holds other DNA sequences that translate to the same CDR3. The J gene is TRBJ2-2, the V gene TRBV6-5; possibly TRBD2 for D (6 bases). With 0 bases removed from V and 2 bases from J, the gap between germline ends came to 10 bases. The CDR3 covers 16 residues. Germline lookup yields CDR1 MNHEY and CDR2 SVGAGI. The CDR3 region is CASSYSGTANTGELFF. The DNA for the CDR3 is TGTGCCAGCAGTTACTCCGGGACTGCAAACACCGGGGAGCTGTTTTTT.